This T cell receptor (beta chain) emerged from a study of CD8+ T cells in alopecia areata. Extracted RNA was reverse transcribed, and the resulting cDNA served as sequencing template. Clones were read by immunoSEQ multiplex PCR, and TCRdb kept only the in-frame ones, dropping some. The sample lists more than 200,000 clones; around two thirds were seen once. The CDR3 covers 13 residues. V was shortened by 1 base and J by 7 bases, with 9 bases between the two germline ends. Germline CDR1 SGDLS, CDR2 YYNGEE. This TCR was sampled from a human donor with alopecia areata. The specimen comprised CD4+ T cells sorted from blood, sampled at week 0. The gene calls are TRBV9 and TRBJ2-1; D not certain. CDR3 bases: TGTGCCAGCAGCGTACCCACCGGGAATGAGCAGTTCTTC. Translated, it gives CASSVPTGNEQFF. Based on the CDR3 plus reference TRBV9 and TRBJ2-1, the full variable domain is DSGVTQTPKHLITATGQRVTLRCSPRSGDLSVYWYQQSLDQGLQFLIQYYNGEERAKGNILERFSAQQFPDLHSELNLSSLELGDSALYFCASSVPTGNEQFFGPGTRLTVL.